The 23 T cell receptor beta chains reported below all come from one sample, sequenced in a study of early T cells in non-severe SARS-CoV-2 infection. TCRdb itself ran the 5' RACE reads through MiXCR, one entry per CDR3 protein. The sample has about 58,000 distinct CDR3 sequences; under 15% are singletons. Sequenced: whole blood. The receptors come from an adult who was a healthcare worker with PCR-confirmed SARS-CoV-2 infection or an uninfected control (not recorded which).

The chain carries TRBV7-6 and TRBJ2-1; D gene ambiguous. CDR1 is SGHVS, CDR2 FNYEAQ, per germline. The ends were cut back, 3 bases at V and 0 bases at J, with 6 bases in the middle. The CDR3 contains 14 residues. The chain's CDR3 is CASSFQSSYNEQFF. In DNA form, the CDR3 reads TGTGCCAGCAGCTTTCAAAGCTCCTACAATGAGCAGTTCTTC.

The chain combines TRBV29-1 with TRBJ2-3; D perhaps matches TRBD2 (6 bases). Germline V CDR1 and CDR2: SQVTM, ANQGSEA. This CDR3 comprises 13 residues. Trimming stripped 2 bases from V and 6 bases from J, with 12 bases between. As DNA, the CDR3 is TGCAGCGTTGAACCACTGCTAGCGGATACGCAGTATTTT. This codes for CSVEPLLADTQYF.

This clonotype is judged medium-sized. The J gene is TRBJ2-7, the V gene TRBV29-1; D is perhaps TRBD1 or TRBD2 (5 bases each). The CDR3 has 13 amino acids. In germline, CDR1 is SQVTM, CDR2 ANQGSEA. V lost 7 bases and J 6 bases, leaving 19 bases between the germline ends. CDR3 coding DNA: TGCAGCGCCGGACGGGGCGAGGGCTCCGAGCAGTACTTC. It is translated as CSAGRGEGSEQYF.

In its sample, this clonotype was seen a few times. V and J are TRBV6-5 and TRBJ1-4; 8 bases are a match to TRBD1. This CDR3 spans 14 amino acids. Per the germline V gene, CDR1 is MNHEY and CDR2 is SVGAGI. The trim removed 6 bases at V and 7 bases at J, leaving 7 bases unmatched. The CDR3 region has the DNA TGTGCCAGCAGAACAGGGGGAAAGACTGAAAAACTGTTTTTT. The encoded protein is CASRTGGKTEKLFF.

In DNA, the CDR3 is TGTGCCAGCAGCACCGGACTAGCGGGGAACACCGGGGAGCTGTTTTTT. Protein product: CASSTGLAGNTGELFF. This rearrangement joins TRBV7-9 to TRBJ2-2; 11 bases are shared with TRBD2. The junction had 3 bases not matched to a gene; V was cut back by 5 bases and J by 1 base. The CDR3 consists of 16 residues. Germline V gene sequence: CDR1 SEHNR, CDR2 FQNEAQ (reference sequence).

The CDR3, as DNA: TGTGCCAGCAGTGAATCTGGATCCTCCGAGGGCACAGATACGCAGTATTTT. It specifies CASSESGSSEGTDTQYF. J is TRBJ2-3 and V is TRBV25-1; no reliable D call. The length of the CDR3 is 17 residues. Germline CDR1 reads MGHDK; CDR2 reads SYGVNS. Trimming stripped 1 base from V and 1 base from J, with 15 bases between.

This clonotype has a count of ten or more. The CDR3 protein is CASGRSGQLGETQYF. The CDR3 nucleotides read TGCGCCAGCGGGAGGTCGGGGCAATTGGGAGAGACCCAGTACTTC. The chain has TRBV5-1 and TRBJ2-5, with D possibly being TRBD2 (6 bases). V was shortened by 7 bases and J by 4 bases, with 20 bases between the two germline ends. Germline V gives CDR1 SGHRS, CDR2 YFSETQ. The CDR3 length is 15 residues.

CDR3 protein: CSAGTSNEQFF. The CDR3 bases are TGCAGTGCGGGGACTAGCAATGAGCAGTTCTTC. The rearrangement links TRBV20-1 to TRBJ2-1; 8 bases align to TRBD2. CDR3 size: 11 residues. The germline gives CDR1 DFQATT, CDR2 SNEGSKA (reference sequence). After removal of 6 bases from V and 6 bases from J, the junction contained 1 base not matched to a gene.

This clonotype came up many times. The V call is TRBV6-5, the J call TRBJ2-3, with 16 bases fitting TRBD2. V shed 4 bases and J 4 bases; nucleotides not matched to a gene: 14. Germline V gene data show CDR1 as MNHEY and CDR2 as SVGAGI. CDR3 length: 20 residues. CDR3 sequence: CASSSGGTPGLAGGADTQYF. The CDR3 DNA reads as TGTGCCAGCAGTTCAGGTGGCACACCGGGACTAGCGGGAGGGGCAGATACGCAGTATTTT.

The V gene is TRBV24-1, the J gene TRBJ1-4; TRBD1 is a possible D gene (6 bases). Germline V gene data show CDR1 as KGHDR and CDR2 as SFDVKD. This CDR3 is built from 15 residues. Trimming took off 4 bases at V and 7 bases at J, with 15 bases between the two ends. The CDR3, as DNA: TGTGCCACCAGTGACCCCCGGGGGGCTGGTGAAAAACTGTTTTTT. This codes for CATSDPRGAGEKLFF.

The rearrangement uses TRBV18 and TRBJ1-1; a possible D gene is TRBD1 (6 bases). Germline loops: CDR1 KGHSH, CDR2 LQKENI. This CDR3 has 12 amino acids. The V end was cut by 4 bases, the J end by 6 bases, with 9 bases between. For the CDR3, the DNA is TGTGCCAGCTCACACAGGGAGTCTGAAGCTTTCTTT. Protein product: CASSHRESEAFF.

The V and J genes are TRBV2 and TRBJ2-1; weak D call: TRBD2 (6 bases). V dropped 6 bases and J dropped 3 bases, with 6 bases sitting between them. The CDR3 is made up of 12 amino acids. Germline loops: CDR1 SNHLY, CDR2 FYNNEI. The CDR3 bases are TGTGCCAGCAGCGGGGGCTACAATGAGCAGTTCTTC. Translation: CASSGGYNEQFF. The variable domain in full, with the rest retrieved from reference TRBV2 and TRBJ2-1, is EPEVTQTPSHQVTQMGQEVILRCVPISNHLYFYWYRQILGQKVEFLVSFYNNEISEKSEIFDDQFSVERPDGSNFTLKIRSTKLEDSAMYFCASSGGYNEQFFGPGTRLTVL.

This clonotype showed up just a few times. This chain connects TRBV2 to TRBJ1-4, with 8 bases identical to TRBD1. In germline, CDR1 is SNHLY, CDR2 FYNNEI. Germline trimming cut 4 bases from V and 7 bases from J; bases unmatched to any gene: 8. This CDR3 is 15 amino acids long. The CDR3 loop reads CASSAQGTGGEKLFF. The CDR3 DNA reads as TGTGCCAGCAGTGCACAGGGGACAGGCGGTGAAAAACTGTTTTTT.

This chain connects TRBV18 to TRBJ2-7; 9 nucleotides agree with TRBD2. Germline CDR1 KGHSH, CDR2 LQKENI. The CDR3 length is 15 residues. V lost 3 bases to trimming and J lost 3 bases; unmatched junction nucleotides: 6. CDR3 sequence: CASSPGTSTFYEQYF. CDR3 DNA: TGTGCCAGCTCACCCGGGACTAGCACCTTCTACGAGCAGTACTTC.

The CDR3 region has the DNA TGTGCCAGCAGTTTCCGGACAGAGGGGACCGGGGAGCTGTTTTTT. Translation gives CASSFRTEGTGELFF. V usage is TRBV28 and J usage is TRBJ2-2, with D tentatively TRBD1 (6 bases). Deletions cut 3 bases from V and 5 bases from J, with 13 bases between. The CDR3 runs to 15 residues. CDR1 is MDHEN, CDR2 SYDVKM, per germline. Looking up the rest from reference TRBV28 and TRBJ2-2 gives the full variable domain: DVKVTQSSRYLVKRTGEKVFLECVQDMDHENMFWYRQDPGLGLRLIYFSYDVKMKEKGDIPEGYSVSREKKERFSLILESASTNQTSMYLCASSFRTEGTGELFFGEGSRLTVL.

This clonotype has a count of ten or more. The genes are TRBV11-2 and TRBJ2-1, with TRBD2 as a possible D gene (5 bases). V was cut by 5 bases and J by 3 bases, with 8 bases left in between. The CDR3 contains 13 residues. Per germline, CDR1 SGHAT and CDR2 FQNNGV. The CDR3 loop reads CASSPGFYNEQFF. CDR3 in DNA: TGTGCCAGCAGCCCGGGGTTCTACAATGAGCAGTTCTTC.

The chain carries TRBV7-7 and TRBJ2-7; D gene ambiguous. This CDR3 is 14 amino acids long. Trimming cost V 9 bases and J 0 bases, with 15 bases left between them. The V gene's germline CDR1 is SSHAT and CDR2 FNYEAQ (reference sequence). The CDR3 reads CASPTLRFSYEQYF. DNA of the CDR3: TGTGCCAGTCCCACTTTGAGGTTCTCCTACGAGCAGTACTTC.

This clonotype was seen many times. V and J are TRBV20-1 and TRBJ2-3; 8 bases match TRBD2. V trimming: 5 bases; J trimming: 3 bases; junction bases outside the gene matches: 1. This CDR3 has 12 amino acids. Germline loops: CDR1 DFQATT, CDR2 SNEGSKA (reference sequence). The CDR3 loop is CSAGTRTDTQYF. CDR3 sequence (DNA): TGCAGTGCTGGGACTAGGACAGATACGCAGTATTTT.

A few counts support this clonotype. The V gene is TRBV7-2, the J gene TRBJ2-1; a weak D match, TRBD2 (6 bases). The CDR3 is made up of 15 amino acids. V was pared by 8 bases and J by 8 bases, with 22 bases between. The germline V gene has CDR1 SGHTA and CDR2 FQGNSA. The CDR3 DNA reads TGTGCCAGCGCCCTCTCCGGGACTCCTGGCCATGAGCAGTTCTTC. It translates to CASALSGTPGHEQFF.

On this clonotype: This may be a read error, as it is one base from a much larger clone. The CDR3 loop is CASSLTSENEQFF. For the CDR3, the DNA is TGTGCCAGCAGCTTAACTAGCGAAAATGAGCAGTTCTTC. The gene calls are TRBV11-1 and TRBJ2-1, with TRBD2 matching over 7 bases. Per germline, CDR1 SGHAT and CDR2 FQDESV (reference sequence). Trimming cost V 2 bases and J 7 bases; bases outside gene matches: 2. The CDR3 has 13 residues.

This clonotype turned up a few times. The chain uses TRBV18 and TRBJ2-7; D not certain. The CDR3 sequence is 17 residues long. Germline V gene data show CDR1 as KGHSH and CDR2 as LQKENI. V lost 0 bases and J 1 base, leaving 16 bases between the germline ends. CDR3 DNA: TGTGCCAGCTCACCACCGACTCGGGCAATGAGGTCCTACGAGCAGTACTTC. Protein product: CASSPPTRAMRSYEQYF.

This clonotype is judged medium-sized. The chain joins TRBV27 to TRBJ1-6; D is undetermined. Germline lookup yields CDR1 MNHEY and CDR2 SMNVEV (reference sequence). V lost 5 bases and J lost 8, with 7 bases in between. The CDR3 is 12 amino acids. CDR3 sequence: CASSPLDSPLHF. CDR3 DNA sequence: TGTGCCAGCAGTCCCCTTGATTCACCCCTCCACTTT.

The rearrangement joins TRBV29-1 to TRBJ1-1; D is ambiguous. The CDR3 length is 13 residues. The V end was cut by 7 bases, the J end by 4 bases, with 16 bases between. Germline V gives CDR1 SQVTM, CDR2 ANQGSEA. The CDR3 region has the DNA TGCAGCGCTGAGTCAGGTATTGGCACTGAAGCTTTCTTT. Translation gives CSAESGIGTEAFF.